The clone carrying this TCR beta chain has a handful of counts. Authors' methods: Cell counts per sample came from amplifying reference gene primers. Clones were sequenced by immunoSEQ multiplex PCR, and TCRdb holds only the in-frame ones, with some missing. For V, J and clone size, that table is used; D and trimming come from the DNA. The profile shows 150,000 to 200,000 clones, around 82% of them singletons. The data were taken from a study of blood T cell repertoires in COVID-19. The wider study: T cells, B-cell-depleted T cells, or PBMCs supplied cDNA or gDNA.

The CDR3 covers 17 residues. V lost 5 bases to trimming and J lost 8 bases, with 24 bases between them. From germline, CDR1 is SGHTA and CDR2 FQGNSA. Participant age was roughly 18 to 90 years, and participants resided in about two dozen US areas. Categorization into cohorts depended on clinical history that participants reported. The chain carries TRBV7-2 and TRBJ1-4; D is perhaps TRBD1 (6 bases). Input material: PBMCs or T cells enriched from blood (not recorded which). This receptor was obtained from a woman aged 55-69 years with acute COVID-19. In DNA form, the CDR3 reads TGTGCCAGCAGCCCCAGGGGCAGGGGAAACCGCAACGAAAAACTGTTTTTT. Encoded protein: CASSPRGRGNRNEKLFF.